The present T cell receptor (beta chain) was sequenced within a study of human T cells and chemical hapten exposure. Study observations and caveats: TCRs whose frequency exceeded 1 in 1000 remained the same following DPC sensitization.

A word on this clonotype: Its antigen is as yet unknown.

From the RACE reads, TCRdb called clonotypes with MiXCR, one entry per CDR3 protein. The sample has fewer than 95,000 distinct CDR3 sequences; about 11% are singletons. Time point reported: patch test 2, 6 weeks after DPC sensitization. Treatment indicated: therapeutic diphenylcyclopropenone sensitization with weekly scalp DPC. Blood sampling occurred before each patch-test application. Trimming shortened V by 0 bases and J by 7 bases, and 10 bases separated the two germline ends. Germline CDR1 LGHNA, CDR2 YSLEER. CDR3 length equals 13 residues. The TCR was taken from a man in his forties with alopecia areata. Some clones in this sample may be carry-over from other donors' samples. This material consisted of whole blood, taken in connection with sensitization to the hapten diphenylcyclopropenone (DPC). V is TRBV4-3 and J is TRBJ2-7; D is undetermined. The CDR3 is CASSQDISREQYF. In nucleotides, the CDR3 is TGCGCCAGCAGCCAAGATATTAGTAGGGAGCAGTACTTC.